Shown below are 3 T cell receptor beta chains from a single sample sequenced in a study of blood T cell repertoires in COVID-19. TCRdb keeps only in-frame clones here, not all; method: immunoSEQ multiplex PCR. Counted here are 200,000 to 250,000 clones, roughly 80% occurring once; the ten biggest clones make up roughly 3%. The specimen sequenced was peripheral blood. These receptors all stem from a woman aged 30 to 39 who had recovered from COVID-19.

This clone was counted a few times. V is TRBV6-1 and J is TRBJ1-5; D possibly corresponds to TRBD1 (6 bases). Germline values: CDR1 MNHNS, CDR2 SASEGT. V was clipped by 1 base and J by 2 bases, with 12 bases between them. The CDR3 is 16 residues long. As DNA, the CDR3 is TGTGCCAGCAGTGAAGGGGCAGGGGTGGGCAATCAGCCCCAGCATTTT. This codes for CASSEGAGVGNQPQHF.

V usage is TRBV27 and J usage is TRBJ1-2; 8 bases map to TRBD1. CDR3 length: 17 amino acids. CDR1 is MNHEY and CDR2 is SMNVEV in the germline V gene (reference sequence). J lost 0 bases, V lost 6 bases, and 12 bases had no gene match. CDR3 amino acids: CASRPLSQGVANYGYTF. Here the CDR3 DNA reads TGTGCCAGCAGACCACTCTCACAGGGGGTAGCTAACTATGGCTACACCTTC.

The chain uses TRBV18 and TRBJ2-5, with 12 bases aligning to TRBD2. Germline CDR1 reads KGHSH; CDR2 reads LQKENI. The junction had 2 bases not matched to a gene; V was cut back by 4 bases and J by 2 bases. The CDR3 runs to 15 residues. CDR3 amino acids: CASSRLAGAQETQYF. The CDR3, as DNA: TGTGCCAGCTCACGACTAGCGGGAGCGCAAGAGACCCAGTACTTC.